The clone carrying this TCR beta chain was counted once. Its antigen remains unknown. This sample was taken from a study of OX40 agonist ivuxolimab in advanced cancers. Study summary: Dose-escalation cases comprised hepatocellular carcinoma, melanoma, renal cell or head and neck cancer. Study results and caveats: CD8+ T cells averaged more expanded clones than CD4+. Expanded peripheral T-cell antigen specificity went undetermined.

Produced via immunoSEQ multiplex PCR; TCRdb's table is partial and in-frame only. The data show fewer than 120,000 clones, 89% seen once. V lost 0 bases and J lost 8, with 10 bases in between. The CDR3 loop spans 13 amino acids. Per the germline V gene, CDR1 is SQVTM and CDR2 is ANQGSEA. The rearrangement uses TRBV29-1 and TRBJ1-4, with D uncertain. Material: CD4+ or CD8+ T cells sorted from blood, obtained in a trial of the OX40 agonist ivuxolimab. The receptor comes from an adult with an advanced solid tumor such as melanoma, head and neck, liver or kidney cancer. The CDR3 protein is CSVEEEAGEKLFF. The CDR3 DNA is TGCAGCGTTGAAGAGGAGGCGGGAGAAAAACTGTTTTTT.